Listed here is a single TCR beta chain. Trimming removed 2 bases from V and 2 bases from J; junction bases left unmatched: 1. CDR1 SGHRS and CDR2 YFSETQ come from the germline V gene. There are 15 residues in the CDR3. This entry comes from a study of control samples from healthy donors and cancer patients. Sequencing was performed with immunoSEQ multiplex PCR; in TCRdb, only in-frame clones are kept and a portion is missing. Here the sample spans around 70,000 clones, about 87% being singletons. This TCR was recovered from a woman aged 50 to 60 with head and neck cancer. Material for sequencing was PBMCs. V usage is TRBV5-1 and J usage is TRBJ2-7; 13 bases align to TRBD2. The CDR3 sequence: CASSFTSGGAYEQYF. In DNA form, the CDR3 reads TGCGCCAGCAGCTTTACTAGCGGGGGGGCCTACGAGCAGTACTTC.